A selection of T cell receptor beta chains follows, all from one sample in a study of T-cell reconstitution after alpha-beta-depleted transplantation in children. TCRdb reanalysed the PCR reads using MiXCR and keeps one entry per CDR3 protein. The profile covers hundreds of thousands of distinct CDR3 sequences, with approximately 13% appearing a single time and 2% to 2.5% taken by the ten largest. The material was PBMCs, mostly from graft donor cells, obtained 360 days after TCRalphabeta/CD19-depleted stem cell transplant. The receptors come from a male patient under 18 who had a stem cell transplant for acute myeloid leukemia, so the T cells may come from the graft donor. Both conserved end residues are part of each CDR3. D genes are given only for firm matches. Size is stated for part of the rows, as once, few or many counts, or as a class when the clone is expanded.

D gene | clone size | CDR3 length | J gene | V gene | CDR3 DNA | CDR3 protein
. | . | 11 | TRBJ2-1 | TRBV3-1 | TGTGCCAGCAGACAGAACAATGAGCAGTTCTTC | CASRQNNEQFF
. | many | 14 | TRBJ2-5 | TRBV5-1 | TGCGCCAGCAGCTCCCAACTCCCGGAAGAGACCCAGTACTTC | CASSSQLPEETQYF
TRBD2 | few | 15 | TRBJ2-7 | TRBV7-3 | TGTGCCAGCAGCCCAAACGCGGGGGTAGCCCACGAGCAGTCCTTC | CASSPNAGVAHEQSF
. | . | 13 | TRBJ2-7 | TRBV28 | TGTGCCAGCAAAAATGGCGGCTCTTACGAGCAGTACTTC | CASKNGGSYEQYF
. | . | 15 | TRBJ2-7 | TRBV18 | TGTGCCAGCTCACGGGGGGCGGCTCCCTCCTACGAGCAGTACTTC | CASSRGAAPSYEQYF
TRBD2 | many | 15 | TRBJ2-7 | TRBV7-2 | TGTGCCAGCAGACAAGGACTAGCGGGACTGGCCGAGCAGTACTTC | CASRQGLAGLAEQYF
TRBD2 | . | 16 | TRBJ2-1 | TRBV24-1 | TGTGCCACCAGTGTTGCTAGCGGGAGCTCCTACAATCAGCAGTTCTTC | CATSVASGSSYNQQFF
TRBD1 | few | 16 | TRBJ1-5 | TRBV6-2/TRBV6-3 | TGTGCCAGCAGTACGCACAGGGGGGCTTCCAATCAGCCCCAGCATTTT | CASSTHRGASNQPQHF
. | . | 11 | TRBJ2-5 | TRBV20-1 | TGCAGTGCCACCCCATCTGGGACCCAGTACTTC | CSATPSGTQYF
. | many | 17 | TRBJ2-5 | TRBV6-1 | TGTGCCAGCGGCGAAACGCGGTGGAGGGGATTCCAAGAGACCCAGTACTTC | CASGETRWRGFQETQYF
TRBD2 | . | 13 | TRBJ2-7 | TRBV20-1 | TGCAGTGCCAATAGCGGGAGGGCTTACGAGCAGTACTTC | CSANSGRAYEQYF
. | . | 15 | TRBJ1-2 | TRBV20-1 | TGCAGTGCTAGAGATCGGGAGGGGACTTACTATGGCTACACCTTC | CSARDREGTYYGYTF
. | . | 15 | TRBJ2-1 | TRBV28 | TGTGCCAGCAGTTCCCGGCCGCGCATCGACAATGAGCAGTTCTTC | CASSSRPRIDNEQFF
. | . | 15 | TRBJ2-7 | TRBV28 | TGTGCCAGCAGCCCCTTCGGCGGGATTTCCTACGAGCAGTACTTC | CASSPFGGISYEQYF
TRBD1 | . | 19 | TRBJ2-2 | TRBV14 | TGTGCCAGCAGCCAAGGGTGGATTGGGACAGCCTACGACACCGGGGAGCTGTTTTTT | CASSQGWIGTAYDTGELFF
. | . | 14 | TRBJ2-2 | TRBV10-3 | TGTGCCATCAGTGGTCCGTGGGGCACCGGGGAGCTGTTTTTT | CAISGPWGTGELFF
TRBD1 | . | 16 | TRBJ2-2 | TRBV10-3 | TGTGCCATCAGTGAGCCGGGACAGGCAAACACCGGGGAGCTGTTTTTT | CAISEPGQANTGELFF
. | . | 13 | TRBJ2-5 | TRBV7-2 | TGTGCCAGCAGCTTAGCTTCTCTCGGGGCCGGGAACTTC | CASSLASLGAGNF
. | few | 14 | TRBJ2-3 | TRBV7-2 | TGTGCCAGCAGCTTAGACCTAAGCACAGATACGCAGTATTTT | CASSLDLSTDTQYF
. | . | 14 | TRBJ2-1 | TRBV12-3/TRBV12-4 | TGTGCCAGCGGAAGCGGGACAAACTACAATGAGCAGTTCTTC | CASGSGTNYNEQFF
. | many | 16 | TRBJ2-3 | TRBV12-3/TRBV12-4 | TGTGCCAGCAGTCCACGTAGAGGGGCGATCACAGATACGCAGTATTTT | CASSPRRGAITDTQYF
. | many | 13 | TRBJ2-5 | TRBV5-1 | TGCGCCAGCAGCTCGGACCTACAAGAGACCCAGTACTTC | CASSSDLQETQYF
. | few | 14 | TRBJ2-7 | TRBV20-1 | TGCAGTGCTAGAGATAGGCTAGCCCATTCCGAGCAGTACTTC | CSARDRLAHSEQYF
. | few | 15 | TRBJ2-5 | TRBV5-1 | TGCGCCAGCAGCCCGGGGCTTGGGTGGAAAGAGACCCAGTACTTC | CASSPGLGWKETQYF
TRBD2 | few | 14 | TRBJ2-3 | TRBV29-1 | TGCAGCGTTGCCGGGACTAGGATCACAGATACGCAGTATTTT | CSVAGTRITDTQYF
. | . | 12 | TRBJ2-7 | TRBV20-1 | TGCAGTGCTAGAGATTATGTCTACGAGCAGTACTTC | CSARDYVYEQYF
TRBD1 | few | 15 | TRBJ2-5 | TRBV28 | TGTGCCAGCAGTTTACGGGACAGGACACAAGAGACCCAGTACTTC | CASSLRDRTQETQYF
. | . | 13 | TRBJ1-1 | TRBV30 | TGTGCCCGGGCGGACAGTTTTAACACTGAAGCTTTCTTT | CARADSFNTEAFF
TRBD2 | many | 14 | TRBJ2-1 | TRBV7-2 | TGTGCCAGCAGCCGCGGGGGGCCGATCCATGAGCAGTTCTTC | CASSRGGPIHEQFF
. | few | 16 | TRBJ2-1 | TRBV29-1 | TGCAGCGTTGAAAGGGTGGGGGGCCAGTCCTACAATGAGCAGTTCTTC | CSVERVGGQSYNEQFF
. | few | 16 | TRBJ2-3 | TRBV24-1 | TGTGCCACCAGTGACCCAACAGGCCTGGGCACAGATACGCAGTATTTT | CATSDPTGLGTDTQYF
. | many | 14 | TRBJ2-3 | TRBV9 | TGTGCCAGCAGCGTGGGCGGTAGCACAGATACGCAGTATTTT | CASSVGGSTDTQYF
. | . | 16 | TRBJ2-2 | TRBV4-1 | TGCGCCAGCAGCCACCAGACTGGCGCGAACACCGGGGAGCTGTTTTTT | CASSHQTGANTGELFF
. | . | 13 | TRBJ2-7 | TRBV29-1 | TGCAGCGTGCCCGGGCTGAGCTCCTACGAGCAGTACTTC | CSVPGLSSYEQYF
. | few | 12 | TRBJ2-1 | TRBV28 | TGTGCCAGCAGTTCTACAGGATTAGAGCAGTTCTTC | CASSSTGLEQFF
. | . | 12 | TRBJ1-2 | TRBV29-1 | TGCAGCGTTGAACAGGGTAGCTATGGCTACACCTTC | CSVEQGSYGYTF
. | . | 16 | TRBJ2-2 | TRBV28 | TGTGCCAGCAGCCTCTTGGGGACCCCGAACACCGGGGAGCTGTTTTTT | CASSLLGTPNTGELFF
. | few | 12 | TRBJ1-3 | TRBV20-1 | TGCAGTGCCCTGGACAGTGGAAACACCATATATTTT | CSALDSGNTIYF
TRBD2 | . | 18 | TRBJ2-2 | TRBV7-7 | TGTGCTAGCAGTCTTACCCCACTAGCGGGAGTTTACACCGGGGAGCTGTTTTTT | CASSLTPLAGVYTGELFF
TRBD1 | . | 17 | TRBJ2-1 | TRBV18 | TGTGCCAGCTCACCACGGAAAGGACAGGGTCCATACAATGAGCAGTTCTTC | CASSPRKGQGPYNEQFF
TRBD2 | few | 17 | TRBJ2-5 | TRBV9 | TGTGCCAGCAGCGTAGGAGTCACTAGCGGGACCCAAGAGACCCAGTACTTC | CASSVGVTSGTQETQYF
. | . | 16 | TRBJ2-1 | TRBV1 | TGCACCAGCAGCCTGTTCGACAGGGGGTCTTTCAATGAGCAGTTCTTC | CTSSLFDRGSFNEQFF
. | few | 14 | TRBJ2-3 | TRBV4-2 | TGTGCCAGCAGCCAAGAGCAGTGGAGGGATACGCAGTATTTT | CASSQEQWRDTQYF
. | . | 18 | TRBJ2-1 | TRBV9 | TGTGCCAGCAGCGTAGTGCCGTCGGGACTCCCCGATTACAATGAGCAGTTCTTC | CASSVVPSGLPDYNEQFF
TRBD2 | many | 15 | TRBJ2-7 | TRBV7-2 | TGTGCCAGCAGCCCGGGACTAGCGTCCTCCTACGAGCAGTACTTC | CASSPGLASSYEQYF
. | few | 13 | TRBJ2-3 | TRBV28 | TGTGCCAGCAGGCCGTTTCCCACAGATACGCAGTATTTT | CASRPFPTDTQYF
. | . | 14 | TRBJ2-7 | TRBV9 | TGTGCCAGCAGCGTAGCAGCAGGGGTCGGCGAGCAGTACTTC | CASSVAAGVGEQYF
TRBD1 | . | 14 | TRBJ2-1 | TRBV10-3 | TGTGCCATCAAAGCTCCATCAGGGGGCAATGAGCAGTTCTTC | CAIKAPSGGNEQFF
TRBD2 | few | 21 | TRBJ2-2 | TRBV7-2 | TGTGCCAGCAGCTTAGCGCGTTCCGGACTACTAGCGGGAGGAGGGGCCGGGGAGCTGTTTTTT | CASSLARSGLLAGGGAGELFF
. | once | 16 | TRBJ2-7 | TRBV20-1 | TGCAGTGCTAGAGCTCACCGGCCGACCCCACACTACGAGCAGTACTTC | CSARAHRPTPHYEQYF
. | few | 14 | TRBJ1-1 | TRBV28 | TGTGCCAGCAGTTTCTTAGGGGTGAACACTGAAGCTTTCTTT | CASSFLGVNTEAFF